This T cell receptor beta chain was retrieved from a study of T cell responses to AZD1222 COVID-19 vaccine. Study-level information: Second-dose intervals near 4 or 12 weeks were combined. Regarding the study as a whole: Dominant CD4 TCR responses targeted spike regions 160-218 and 743-854. As reported, nearly half of all spike-specific TCRs target variant regions that are unmutated. Repertoire sampling was restricted to post-peak T cell response timepoints.

Produced via immunoSEQ multiplex PCR; TCRdb's table is partial and in-frame only. The sample has over 45,000 clones, over 60% seen once; the top ten hold approximately 6.3%. A note on this clone: As yet, its antigen is unknown.

The TCR originated in an adult in good health. The sample in question was peripheral blood, obtained on day 0 of AZD1222 vaccination.

CDR3 in DNA: TGTGCCAGCAGCCAGCAGGGATTTCGCGATGAAAAACTGTTTTTT. Protein: CASSQQGFRDEKLFF. The chain uses TRBV5-4 and TRBJ1-4; a possible D gene is TRBD1 (5 bases). Germline V gene lookup returns CDR1 SGHNT and CDR2 YYREEE (reference sequence). CDR3 length: 15 residues. The germline V and J ends were trimmed by 4 bases and 6 bases, with 16 bases remaining between them.